This paragraph covers one TCR beta chain sequence. The target antigen is unknown. RNA transcripts served as the template for amplifying TCR beta CDR3 regions. TCR CDR3 underwent first-round RT-PCR with the HTBI primer set. TCRdb passed the multiplex PCR reads through MiXCR, listing each CDR3 protein once. The sample lists about 540,000 distinct CDR3 sequences; roughly 50% were seen once. Subjects aged 18 to 65 presented with newly diagnosed hyperthyroidism of less than 2 months' duration. Uncontrolled infections, other autoimmune diseases, pregnancy or lactation led to exclusion of patients. The source of the sample is a study of T cells in Graves' hyperthyroidism and ophthalmopathy. Findings of the study overall: The model anticipated ophthalmopathy a median approximately 6.7 months pre-onset. Ophthalmopathy could be told apart from stable hyperthyroidism with a 13 V-J model.

Germline CDR1 is SNHLY and CDR2 is FYNNEI. With 6 bases clipped from V and 6 bases from J, the junction kept 9 bases outside the gene matches. CDR3 length: 15 residues. This rearrangement joins TRBV2 to TRBJ1-5, with TRBD1 identical over 9 bases. The sequenced sample was peripheral blood or thyroid tissue (not recorded which). The receptor was derived from a woman aged 18-29 years with Graves' hyperthyroidism. Here the CDR3 DNA reads TGTGCCAGCAGCCCCCGGGACAGGGTGGTTCAGCCCCAGCATTTT. This codes for CASSPRDRVVQPQHF.